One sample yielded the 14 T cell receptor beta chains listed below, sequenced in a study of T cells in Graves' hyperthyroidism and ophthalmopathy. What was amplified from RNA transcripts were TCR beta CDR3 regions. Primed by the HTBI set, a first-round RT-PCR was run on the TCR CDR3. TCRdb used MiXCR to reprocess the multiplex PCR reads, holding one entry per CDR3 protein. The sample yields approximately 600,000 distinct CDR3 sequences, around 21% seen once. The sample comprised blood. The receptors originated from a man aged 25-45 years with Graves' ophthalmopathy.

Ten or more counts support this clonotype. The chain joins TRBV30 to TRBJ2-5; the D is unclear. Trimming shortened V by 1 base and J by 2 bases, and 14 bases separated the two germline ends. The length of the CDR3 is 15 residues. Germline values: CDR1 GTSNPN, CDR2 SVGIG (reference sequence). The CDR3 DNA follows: TGTGCCTGGAGTGAGGCGGACCAAACGCAAGAGACCCAGTACTTC. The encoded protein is CAWSEADQTQETQYF.

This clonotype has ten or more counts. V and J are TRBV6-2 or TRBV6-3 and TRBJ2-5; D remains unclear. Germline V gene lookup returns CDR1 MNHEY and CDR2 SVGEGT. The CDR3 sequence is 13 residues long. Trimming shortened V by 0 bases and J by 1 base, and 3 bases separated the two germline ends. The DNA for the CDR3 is TGTGCCAGCAGTTACTCGGGCCAAGAGACCCAGTACTTC. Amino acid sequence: CASSYSGQETQYF.

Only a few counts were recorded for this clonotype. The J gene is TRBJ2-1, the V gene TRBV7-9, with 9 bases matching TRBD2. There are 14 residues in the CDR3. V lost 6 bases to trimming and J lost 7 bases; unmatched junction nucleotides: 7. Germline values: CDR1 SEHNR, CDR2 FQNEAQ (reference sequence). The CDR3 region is CASRSSGSVNEQFF. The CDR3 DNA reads TGTGCCAGCAGGAGTAGCGGGAGTGTAAATGAGCAGTTCTTC.

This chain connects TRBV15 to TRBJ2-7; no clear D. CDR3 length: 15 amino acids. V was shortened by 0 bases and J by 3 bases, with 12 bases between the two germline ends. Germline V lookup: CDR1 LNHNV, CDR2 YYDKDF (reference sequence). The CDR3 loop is CATSRDPNPNYEQYF. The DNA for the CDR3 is TGTGCCACCAGCAGAGATCCTAACCCAAACTACGAGCAGTACTTC.

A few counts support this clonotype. The CDR3: CASSLGQGGELFF. In DNA form, the CDR3 reads TGCGCCAGCAGCTTGGGGCAGGGCGGGGAGCTGTTTTTT. The rearrangement links TRBV5-1 to TRBJ2-2; tentative D call: TRBD1 (5 bases). CDR1 and CDR2 (germline): SGHRS, YFSETQ. Trimming left V 0 bases short and J 7 bases short, with 7 bases between. CDR3 length: 13 amino acids.

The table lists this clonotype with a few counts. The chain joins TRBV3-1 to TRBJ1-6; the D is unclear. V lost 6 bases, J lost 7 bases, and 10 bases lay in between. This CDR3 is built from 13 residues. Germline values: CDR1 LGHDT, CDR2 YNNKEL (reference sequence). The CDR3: CASRPPDNSPLHF. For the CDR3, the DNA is TGTGCCAGCAGACCCCCCGACAATTCACCCCTCCACTTT. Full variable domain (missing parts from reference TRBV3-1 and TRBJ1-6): DTAVSQTPKYLVTQMGNDKSIKCEQNLGHDTMYWYKQDSKKFLKIMFSYNNKELIINETVPNRFSPKSPDKAHLNLHINSLELGDSAVYFCASRPPDNSPLHFGNGTRLTVT.

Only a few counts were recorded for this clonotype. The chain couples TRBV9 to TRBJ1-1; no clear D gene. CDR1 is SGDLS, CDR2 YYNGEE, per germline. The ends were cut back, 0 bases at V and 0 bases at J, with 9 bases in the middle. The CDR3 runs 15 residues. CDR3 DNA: TGTGCCAGCAGCGTAGAGCTGGGTATGAACACTGAAGCTTTCTTT. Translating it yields CASSVELGMNTEAFF.

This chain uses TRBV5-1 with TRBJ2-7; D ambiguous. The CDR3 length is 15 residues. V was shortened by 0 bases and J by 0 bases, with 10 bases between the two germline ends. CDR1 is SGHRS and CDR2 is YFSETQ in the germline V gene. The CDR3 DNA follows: TGCGCCAGCAGCTTGGTGGGAACCAGCTCCTACGAGCAGTACTTC. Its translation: CASSLVGTSSYEQYF. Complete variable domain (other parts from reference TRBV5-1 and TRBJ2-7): KAGVTQTPRYLIKTRGQQVTLSCSPISGHRSVSWYQQTPGQGLQFLFEYFSETQRNKGNFPGRFSGRQFSNSRSEMNVSTLELGDSALYLCASSLVGTSSYEQYFGPGTRLTVT.

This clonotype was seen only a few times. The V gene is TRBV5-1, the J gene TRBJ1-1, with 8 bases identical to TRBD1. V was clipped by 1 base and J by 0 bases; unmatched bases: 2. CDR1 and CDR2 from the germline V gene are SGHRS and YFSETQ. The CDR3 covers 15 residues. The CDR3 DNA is TGCGCCAGCAGCTTGCTGACAGGGGTGAACACTGAAGCTTTCTTT. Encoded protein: CASSLLTGVNTEAFF. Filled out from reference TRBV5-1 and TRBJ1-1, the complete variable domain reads KAGVTQTPRYLIKTRGQQVTLSCSPISGHRSVSWYQQTPGQGLQFLFEYFSETQRNKGNFPGRFSGRQFSNSRSEMNVSTLELGDSALYLCASSLLTGVNTEAFFGQGTRLTVV.

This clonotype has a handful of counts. The CDR3 nucleotides read TGTGCCAGCAGTTACGGAGCCGCATCTGGTGAAAAACTGTTTTTT. Translating gives CASSYGAASGEKLFF. The chain joins TRBV6-5 to TRBJ1-4; D is ambiguous. Germline CDR1 and CDR2: MNHEY and SVGAGI. V was shortened by 2 bases and J by 7 bases, with 14 bases between the two germline ends. The CDR3 covers 15 residues.

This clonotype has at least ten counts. The DNA of the CDR3 is TGTGCCAGCAACATTTTACAGGGGGGGAACACTGAAGCTTTCTTT. It specifies CASNILQGGNTEAFF. This chain joins TRBV28 and TRBJ1-1, with 8 bases that match TRBD1. The CDR3 sequence is 15 residues long. Germline CDR1 reads MDHEN; CDR2 reads SYDVKM. The V and J ends lost 7 bases and 1 base, in that order; junction bases with no gene match: 8. Full variable domain (remainder filled in from reference TRBV28 and TRBJ1-1): DVKVTQSSRYLVKRTGEKVFLECVQDMDHENMFWYRQDPGLGLRLIYFSYDVKMKEKGDIPEGYSVSREKKERFSLILESASTNQTSMYLCASNILQGGNTEAFFGQGTRLTVV.

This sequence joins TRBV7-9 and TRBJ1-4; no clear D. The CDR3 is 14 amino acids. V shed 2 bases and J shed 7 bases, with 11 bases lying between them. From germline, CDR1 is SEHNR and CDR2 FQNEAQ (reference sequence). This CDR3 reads CASSLTVGAEKLFF. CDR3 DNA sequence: TGTGCCAGCAGCTTAACAGTCGGAGCTGAAAAACTGTTTTTT.

CDR3 nucleotide sequence: TGTGCCAGCACCGTGACTAGCGGGAGTGTGGATACGCAGTATTTT. This translates into CASTVTSGSVDTQYF. The V call is TRBV6-1, the J call TRBJ2-3, with TRBD2 matching over 12 bases. Germline V gives CDR1 MNHNS, CDR2 SASEGT. V shed 7 bases and J 6 bases; nucleotides not matched to a gene: 8. CDR3 length: 15 amino acids.

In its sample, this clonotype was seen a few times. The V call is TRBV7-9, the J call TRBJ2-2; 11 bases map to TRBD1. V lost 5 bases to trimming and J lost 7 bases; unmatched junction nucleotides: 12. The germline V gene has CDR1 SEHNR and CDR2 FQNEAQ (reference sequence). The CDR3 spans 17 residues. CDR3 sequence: CASSPEDGQGALGELFF. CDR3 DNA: TGTGCCAGCAGCCCGGAAGACGGACAGGGGGCCCTCGGGGAGCTGTTTTTT.